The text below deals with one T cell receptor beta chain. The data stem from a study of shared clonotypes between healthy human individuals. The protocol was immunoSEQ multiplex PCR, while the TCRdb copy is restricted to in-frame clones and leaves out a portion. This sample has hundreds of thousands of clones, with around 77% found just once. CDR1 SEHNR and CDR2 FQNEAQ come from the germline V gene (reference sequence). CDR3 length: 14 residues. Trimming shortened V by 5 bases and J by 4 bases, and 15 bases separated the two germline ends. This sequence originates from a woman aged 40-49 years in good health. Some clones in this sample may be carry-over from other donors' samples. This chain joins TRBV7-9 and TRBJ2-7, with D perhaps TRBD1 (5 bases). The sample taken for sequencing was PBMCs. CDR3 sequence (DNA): TGTGCCAGCAGCGACAGTCGTATGGGGTACGAGCAGTACTTC. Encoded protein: CASSDSRMGYEQYF.